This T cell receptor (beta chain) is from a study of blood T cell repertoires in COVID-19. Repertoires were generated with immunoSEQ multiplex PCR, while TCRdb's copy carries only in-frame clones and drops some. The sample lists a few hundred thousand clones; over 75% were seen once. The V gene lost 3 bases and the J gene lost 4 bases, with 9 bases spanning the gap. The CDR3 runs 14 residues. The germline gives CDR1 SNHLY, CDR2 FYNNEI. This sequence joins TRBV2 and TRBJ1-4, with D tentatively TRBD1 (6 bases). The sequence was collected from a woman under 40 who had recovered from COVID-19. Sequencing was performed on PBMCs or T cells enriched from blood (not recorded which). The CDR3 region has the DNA TGTGCCAGCAGTGACTCGGACAGTAATGAAAAACTGTTTTTT. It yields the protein CASSDSDSNEKLFF.